The source of this T cell receptor (beta chain) is a study of control samples from healthy donors and cancer patients. Profiled with immunoSEQ multiplex PCR; TCRdb holds only in-frame clones, not every one. The table has some 120,000 clones, 75% to 95% seen once; the top ten hold about 2.5%. V was cut by 4 bases and J by 1 base, with 15 bases left in between. Germline V lookup: CDR1 SGHNT, CDR2 YENEEA. This CDR3 has 16 residues. Input material: blood. The genes are TRBV11-3 and TRBJ2-3, with D hard to call. The sequence came from a man in his late teens or twenties in good health. CDR3 amino acids: CASSSHLRSRTDTQYF. DNA for the CDR3: TGTGCCAGCAGCTCCCACCTCCGGAGCCGCACAGATACGCAGTATTTT. The entire variable domain, with the rest obtained from reference TRBV11-3 and TRBJ2-3, is as follows: EAGVVQSPRYKIIEKKQPVAFWCNPISGHNTLYWYLQNLGQGPELLIRYENEEAVDDSQLPKDRFSAERLKGVDSTLKIQPAELGDSAVYLCASSSHLRSRTDTQYFGPGTRLTVL.